The 16 T cell receptor beta chains in this list originate from one sample, sequenced in a study of blood T cells in healthy people across ages. Together with a sample-barcoded 5' primer, a J-beta primer mix was included in a second PCR lasting about 6 to 11 cycles. TCRdb ran MiXCR on the 5' RACE reads and lists one entry per CDR3 protein. The repertoire holds more than 1.4 million distinct CDR3 sequences, 42% seen once, with roughly 7.7% in the top ten. Source material: blood. These receptors were obtained from a woman under 30 in good health.

This clonotype has a handful of counts. The chain uses TRBV11-2 and TRBJ1-6; 9 bases fit TRBD1. CDR1 is SGHAT, CDR2 FQNNGV, per germline. This CDR3 region has 14 residues. V was pared by 5 bases and J by 6 bases, with 2 bases of the junction left unmatched. CDR3 sequence (DNA): TGTGCCAGCAGCCGGGACAGGGTTAATTCACCCCTCCACTTT. Protein product: CASSRDRVNSPLHF.

Only a few counts were recorded for this clonotype. The CDR3 loop is CASSPYRNPYGYTF. CDR3 DNA: TGTGCCAGCAGCCCTTACAGGAACCCCTATGGCTACACCTTC. This chain uses TRBV3-1 with TRBJ1-2; the D gene is possibly TRBD1 (5 bases). Between the trimmed V and J ends, which lost 4 bases and 4 bases, there was a span of 13 bases. The germline gives CDR1 LGHDT, CDR2 YNNKEL (reference sequence). CDR3 length equals 14 residues.

This chain uses TRBV7-2 with TRBJ2-1, with 11 bases identical to TRBD2. Germline loops: CDR1 SGHTA, CDR2 FQGNSA. Unmatched junction bases numbered 8, after V lost 3 bases and J lost 7 bases. CDR3 length: 16 amino acids. CDR3 in amino acids: CASSFLGTSGSNEQFF. CDR3 bases: TGTGCCAGCAGCTTCCTGGGGACTAGCGGTTCGAATGAGCAGTTCTTC.

This clonotype has just a few counts. V usage is TRBV6-5 and J usage is TRBJ2-2, with TRBD1 matching over 7 bases. The CDR3 is 14 residues long. Trimming at V came to 2 bases and at J to 6 bases, leaving 3 bases not matched to a gene. CDR1 and CDR2 from the germline V gene are MNHEY and SVGAGI. The CDR3 reads CASSYDRDPGELFF. The CDR3 DNA sequence: TGTGCCAGCAGTTACGACAGGGACCCCGGGGAGCTGTTTTTT.

The chain recombines TRBV6-6 with TRBJ2-2; the D is unclear. V lost 5 bases and J 6 bases, leaving 7 bases between the germline ends. There are 12 residues in the CDR3. Looked up from germline, CDR1 is MNHNY and CDR2 is SVGAGI (reference sequence). The CDR3 sequence is CASSISPGELFF. The CDR3 DNA reads as TGTGCCAGCAGTATCTCGCCCGGGGAGCTGTTTTTT.

V gene TRBV4-1 combines with J gene TRBJ2-3, with 11 bases that match TRBD2. V lost 0 bases to trimming and J lost 3 bases; unmatched junction nucleotides: 5. This CDR3 contains 17 residues. Germline assignment: CDR1 MGHRA and CDR2 YSYEKL. The CDR3: CASSQELAGGLTDTQYF. CDR3 coding DNA: TGCGCCAGCAGCCAAGAATTAGCGGGGGGGCTGACAGATACGCAGTATTTT.

In this sample, this clonotype turned up many times. J is TRBJ2-3 and V is TRBV29-1; TRBD2 agrees at 12 bases. CDR1 is SQVTM and CDR2 is ANQGSEA in the germline V gene. The CDR3 is 16 residues long. V was clipped by 7 bases and J by 5 bases; unmatched bases: 13. The CDR3 DNA follows: TGCAGCGCTTCATCTCTAGCGGGAGGGCCGGTAGATACGCAGTATTTT. This translates into CSASSLAGGPVDTQYF.

This rearrangement joins TRBV20-1 to TRBJ2-2; TRBD1 aligns across 7 bases. Losses at the gene ends were 0 bases for V and 2 bases for J; bases not matched to a gene: 6. Germline CDR1 DFQATT, CDR2 SNEGSKA (reference sequence). The CDR3 totals 16 residues. CDR3 DNA: TGCAGTGCTAGAGATTCCGGGACAGACAACACCGGGGAGCTGTTTTTT. Residues: CSARDSGTDNTGELFF.

The CDR3 bases are TGTGCCAGCAGTAACGGACAGGGGGCGGGGGGAGATACGCAGTATTTT. Its translation is CASSNGQGAGGDTQYF. The genes are TRBV6-1 and TRBJ2-3; 11 bases match TRBD1. The CDR3 has 16 residues. Germline loops: CDR1 MNHNS, CDR2 SASEGT. V trimming: 5 bases; J trimming: 5 bases; junction bases outside the gene matches: 9.

In its sample, this clonotype was seen many times. The chain combines TRBV6-1 with TRBJ2-1, with 8 bases lining up with TRBD1. Germline V gene data show CDR1 as MNHNS and CDR2 as SASEGT. The CDR3 runs 13 residues. Trimming took 11 bases from V and 6 from J; bases not matched to a gene: 9. The CDR3 is CAGSKTGGNEQFF. CDR3 DNA sequence: TGTGCCGGGTCAAAAACAGGGGGCAATGAGCAGTTCTTC.

CDR3 in DNA: TGTGCCAGCACCCAGCGAGGGGGGGGCACTGAAGCTTTCTTT. As protein: CASTQRGGGTEAFF. The chain joins TRBV2 to TRBJ1-1, with D possibly matching TRBD1 (6 bases). Germline V gene sequence: CDR1 SNHLY, CDR2 FYNNEI. With 7 bases removed from V and 4 bases from J, the gap between germline ends came to 16 bases. This CDR3 has 14 amino acids.

V and J are TRBV7-2 and TRBJ2-1; no reliable D call. Near its end, the DNA agrees better with TRBJ2-7, so the J call may be wrong. CDR1 is SGHTA, CDR2 FQGNSA, per germline. CDR3 length: 15 amino acids. This CDR3 is CASSLRQSSYNEQYF. Here the CDR3 DNA reads TGTGCCAGCAGCTTAAGGCAGAGCTCCTACAATGAGCAGTACTTC.

The rearrangement links TRBV12-3 or TRBV12-4 to TRBJ2-3, with a tentative D call TRBD2 (6 bases). The V and J ends lost 4 bases and 3 bases respectively, with 17 bases between them. This CDR3 spans 16 amino acids. In DNA, the CDR3 is TGTGCCAGCAGTTCATCGGGCGGGGTCTTTACAGATACGCAGTATTTT. It translates to CASSSSGGVFTDTQYF.

The rearrangement uses TRBV20-1 and TRBJ1-4; D gene unclear. CDR3 length: 13 amino acids. Germline V gene data show CDR1 as DFQATT and CDR2 as SNEGSKA (reference sequence). Between the trimmed V and J ends, which lost 3 bases and 12 bases, there was a span of 17 bases. The CDR3 spells CSARTDLVPQLFF. CDR3 bases: TGCAGTGCTAGGACGGACTTGGTCCCCCAACTGTTTTTT.

This clonotype was seen a few times. The V gene is TRBV20-1, the J gene TRBJ2-5; 7 positions match TRBD2. With 5 bases clipped from V and 5 bases from J, the junction kept 8 bases outside the gene matches. This CDR3 contains 13 residues. Germline lookup yields CDR1 DFQATT and CDR2 SNEGSKA (reference sequence). The CDR3 DNA follows: TGCAGTGCTCAAGCGGGAAAGGCGGAGACCCAGTACTTC. Translating it yields CSAQAGKAETQYF.

The chain has TRBV12-3 or TRBV12-4 and TRBJ1-2, with 7 bases fitting TRBD1. The CDR3 runs 14 residues. V dropped 6 bases and J dropped 1; count of bases not matched to a gene: 5. CDR3: CASRETGLNYGYTF. For the CDR3, the DNA is TGTGCCAGCAGAGAGACAGGGCTTAACTATGGCTACACCTTC.